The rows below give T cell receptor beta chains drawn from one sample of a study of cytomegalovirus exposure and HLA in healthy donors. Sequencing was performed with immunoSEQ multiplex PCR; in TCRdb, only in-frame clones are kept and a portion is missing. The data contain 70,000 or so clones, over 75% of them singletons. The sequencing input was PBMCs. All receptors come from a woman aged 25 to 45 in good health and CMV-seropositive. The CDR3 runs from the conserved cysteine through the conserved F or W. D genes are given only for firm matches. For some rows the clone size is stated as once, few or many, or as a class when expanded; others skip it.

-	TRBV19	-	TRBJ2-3	TGTGCCAGTAGTAAGAGGCAGGGTGCTCTAGGGAGCACAGATACGCAGTATTTT	CASSKRQGALGSTDTQYF
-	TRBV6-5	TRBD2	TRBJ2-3	TGTGCCAGCAGGGGCGGTTGGGGGAGGGCGGATACGCAGTATTTT	CASRGGWGRADTQYF
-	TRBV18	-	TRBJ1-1	TGTGCCAGCTCACCACCCGGGCCGCGGGACTCTGAAGCTTTCTTT	CASSPPGPRDSEAFF
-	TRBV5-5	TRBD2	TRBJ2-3	TGTGCCAGCAGCTCACCTAGCGGCCCCCCGGCTACGCAGTATTTT	CASSSPSGPPATQYF
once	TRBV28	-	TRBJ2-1	TGTGCCAGCAGTTTATGGGGGGCGGGTAGGATGAAGCTCAATGAGCAGTTCTTC	CASSLWGAGRMKLNEQFF
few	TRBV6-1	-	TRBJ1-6	TGTGCCAGCAGTGAATCAGGGTCGAATTCACCCCTCCACTTT	CASSESGSNSPLHF
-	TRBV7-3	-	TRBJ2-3	TGTGCCAGCAGCCTTCTGGGGAGCTCCACAGATACGCAGTATTTT	CASSLLGSSTDTQYF
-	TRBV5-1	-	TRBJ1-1	TGCGCCAGCAGCCAAGTGGACATGGACACTGAAGCTTTCTTT	CASSQVDMDTEAFF
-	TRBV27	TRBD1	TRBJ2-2	TGTGCCAGCAGTACAGGGGGAGCCTCCGGGGAGCTGTTTTTT	CASSTGGASGELFF
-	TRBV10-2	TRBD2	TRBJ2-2	TGCGCCAGCAGTTTACTAGCGGGAGTTTTTCCCGGGGAGCTGTTTTTT	CASSLLAGVFPGELFF
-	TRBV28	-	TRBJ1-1	TGTGCCAGCAGTTTTAACAGTCCGGAGGACACTGAAGCTTTCTTT	CASSFNSPEDTEAFF
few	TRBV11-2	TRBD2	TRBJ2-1	TGTGCCAGCAGCTTCCGATTAGCGGGAGTGGATGAGCAGTTCTTC	CASSFRLAGVDEQFF
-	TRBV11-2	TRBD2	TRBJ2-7	TGTGCCAGCAGCCCTCAACTCGGGCCAGCGGGAACCTCCTACGAGCAGTACTTC	CASSPQLGPAGTSYEQYF
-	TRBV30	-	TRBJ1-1	TGTGCCTGGAGTGCGCAGGGGATAGAAGCTTTCTTT	CAWSAQGIEAFF
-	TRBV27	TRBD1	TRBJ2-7	TGTGCCAGCAGTGTCTATCCGGGACAGGGAACCTACGAGCAGTACTTC	CASSVYPGQGTYEQYF
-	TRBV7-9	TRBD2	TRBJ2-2	TGTGCCAGCAGCTTTAGCGGGAGGGCCGGGGAGCTGTTTTTT	CASSFSGRAGELFF
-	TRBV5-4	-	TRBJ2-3	TGTGCCAGCAGCTTGAGGGACTTTTCCTCAGATACGCAGTATTTT	CASSLRDFSSDTQYF
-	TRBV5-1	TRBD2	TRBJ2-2	TGCGCCAGCAGCGAGGGACTAGCGGGAGTGAGCACCGGGGAGCTGTTTTTT	CASSEGLAGVSTGELFF
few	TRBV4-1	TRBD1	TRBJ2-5	TGCGCCAGCAGCCAGACGGGACAGGGGAAAGAGACCCAGTACTTC	CASSQTGQGKETQYF
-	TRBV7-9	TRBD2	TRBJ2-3	TGTGCCAGCAGCGATTATAGCGGGAGGGGATGGAGGCAGTATTTT	CASSDYSGRGWRQYF
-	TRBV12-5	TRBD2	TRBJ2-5	TGTGCTAGTGCTTCTAGCGGGATGGAGACCCAGTACTTC	CASASSGMETQYF
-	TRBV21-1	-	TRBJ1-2	TGTGCCAGCAGCATCCGGGACAGAGTTCGACCTAACTATGGCTACACCTTC	CASSIRDRVRPNYGYTF
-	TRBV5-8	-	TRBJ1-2	TGTGCCGGCAGCTTGGAAGGCGGGCTTTATTACTATGGCTACACCTTC	CAGSLEGGLYYYGYTF
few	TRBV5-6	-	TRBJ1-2	TGTGCCAGCAGCTTGAATCGGGGGAACTATGGCTACACCTTC	CASSLNRGNYGYTF
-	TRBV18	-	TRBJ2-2	TGTGCCAGCTCACCCAGGGGCGGGGAGCTGTTTTTT	CASSPRGGELFF
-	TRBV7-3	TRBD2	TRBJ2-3	TGTGCCAGCAGCTTGGTTGCGGGAGGGCGTGATACGCAGTATTTT	CASSLVAGGRDTQYF
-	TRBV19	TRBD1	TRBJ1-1	TGTGCCAGTAGTACCTTCGACAGGGGGGACACTGAAGCTTTCTTT	CASSTFDRGDTEAFF
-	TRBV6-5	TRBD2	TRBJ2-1	TGTGCCAGCAGTTCCCCGGGACTAGCGAGAAATGAGCAGTTCTTC	CASSSPGLARNEQFF
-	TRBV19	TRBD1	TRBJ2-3	TGTGCCAGTAGTATCAGGACAGGGAGGACAGATACGCAGTATTTT	CASSIRTGRTDTQYF
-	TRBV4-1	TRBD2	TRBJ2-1	TGCGCCAGCAGCCAGACCTTTAGCGGGAACAATGAGCAGTTCTTC	CASSQTFSGNNEQFF
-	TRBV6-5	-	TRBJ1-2	TGTGCCAGCAGTCCCAGAGACAGCTATGGCTACACCTTC	CASSPRDSYGYTF
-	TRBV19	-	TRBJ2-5	TGTGCCAGTAGTCCAGGCCGAGAGACCCAGTACTTC	CASSPGRETQYF
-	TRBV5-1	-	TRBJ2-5	TGCGCCAGCAGCTCAACCGGGAGAGAAGAGACCCAGTACTTC	CASSSTGREETQYF
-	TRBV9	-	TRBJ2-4	TGTGCCAGCAGCGTAGGGGGGGTATCGAACATTCAGTACTTC	CASSVGGVSNIQYF
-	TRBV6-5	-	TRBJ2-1	TGTGCCAGCAGTTATAGCGGAGTCTCCTACAATGAGCAGTTCTTC	CASSYSGVSYNEQFF
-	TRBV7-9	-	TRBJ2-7	TGTGCCAGCAGCTCCACCTCGGTGCGAAGAGGATCCTACGAGCAGTACTTC	CASSSTSVRRGSYEQYF
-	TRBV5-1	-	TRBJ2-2	TGCGCCAGCAGCTTACTAGCAGGCACCGGGGAGCTGTTTTTT	CASSLLAGTGELFF
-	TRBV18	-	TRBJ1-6	TGTGCCAGCTCACCGGTTGCGGGTGTCTATAATTCACCCCTCCACTTT	CASSPVAGVYNSPLHF